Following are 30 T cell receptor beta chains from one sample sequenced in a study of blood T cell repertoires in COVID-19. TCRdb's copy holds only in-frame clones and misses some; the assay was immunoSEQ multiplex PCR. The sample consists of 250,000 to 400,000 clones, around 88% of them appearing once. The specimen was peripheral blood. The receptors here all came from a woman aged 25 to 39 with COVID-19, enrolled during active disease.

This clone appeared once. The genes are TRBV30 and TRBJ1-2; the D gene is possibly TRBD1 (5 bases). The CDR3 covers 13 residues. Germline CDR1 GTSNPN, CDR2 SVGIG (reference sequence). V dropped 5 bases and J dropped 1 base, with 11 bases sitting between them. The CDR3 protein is CAWSRQFNYGYTF. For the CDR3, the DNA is TGTGCCTGGTCCCGACAGTTTAACTATGGCTACACCTTC.

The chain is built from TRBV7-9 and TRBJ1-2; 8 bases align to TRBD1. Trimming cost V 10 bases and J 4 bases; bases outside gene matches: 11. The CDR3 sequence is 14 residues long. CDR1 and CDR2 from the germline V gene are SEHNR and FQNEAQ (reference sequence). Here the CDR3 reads CATLGTGAFYGYTF. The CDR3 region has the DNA TGTGCCACCCTGGGGACAGGCGCTTTCTATGGCTACACCTTC.

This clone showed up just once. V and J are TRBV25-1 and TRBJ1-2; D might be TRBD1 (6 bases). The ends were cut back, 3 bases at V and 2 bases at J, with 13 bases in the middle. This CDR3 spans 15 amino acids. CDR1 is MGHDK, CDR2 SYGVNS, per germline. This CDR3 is CASSDHREGNYGYTF. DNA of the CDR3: TGTGCCAGCAGTGATCACAGGGAGGGGAACTATGGCTACACCTTC.

The CDR3 sequence is CASTGQGAPGELFF. CDR3 nucleotides: TGTGCCAGTACCGGACAGGGGGCGCCCGGGGAGCTGTTTTTT. V and J are TRBV19 and TRBJ2-2; 11 bases fit TRBD1. There are 14 residues in the CDR3. The ends lost 7 bases at V and 6 bases at J; junction bases unmatched: 4. Looked up from germline, CDR1 is LNHDA and CDR2 is SQIVND (reference sequence).

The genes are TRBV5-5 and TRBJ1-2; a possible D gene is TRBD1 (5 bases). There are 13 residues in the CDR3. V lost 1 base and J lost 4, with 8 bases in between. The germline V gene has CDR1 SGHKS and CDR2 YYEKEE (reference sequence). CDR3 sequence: CASSLTDSYGYTF. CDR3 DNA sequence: TGTGCCAGCAGCTTGACCGACAGCTATGGCTACACCTTC.

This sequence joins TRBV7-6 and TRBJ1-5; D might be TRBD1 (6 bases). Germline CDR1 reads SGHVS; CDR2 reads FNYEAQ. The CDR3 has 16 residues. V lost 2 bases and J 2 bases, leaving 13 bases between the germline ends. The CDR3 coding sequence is TGTGCCAGCAGCTTATTAGGGGGGGGTGGCAATCAGCCCCAGCATTTT. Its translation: CASSLLGGGGNQPQHF.

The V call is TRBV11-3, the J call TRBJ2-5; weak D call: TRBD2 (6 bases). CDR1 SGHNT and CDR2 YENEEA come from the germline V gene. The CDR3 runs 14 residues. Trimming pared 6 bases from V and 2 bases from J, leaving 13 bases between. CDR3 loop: CASRSVGGQETQYF. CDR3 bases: TGTGCCAGCAGATCGGTCGGGGGACAAGAGACCCAGTACTTC.

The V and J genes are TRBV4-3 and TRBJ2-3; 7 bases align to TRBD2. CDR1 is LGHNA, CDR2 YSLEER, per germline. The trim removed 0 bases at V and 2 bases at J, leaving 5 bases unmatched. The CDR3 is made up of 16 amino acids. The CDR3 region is CASSQDVGGTTDTQYF. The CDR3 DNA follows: TGCGCCAGCAGCCAAGATGTGGGAGGGACCACAGATACGCAGTATTTT.

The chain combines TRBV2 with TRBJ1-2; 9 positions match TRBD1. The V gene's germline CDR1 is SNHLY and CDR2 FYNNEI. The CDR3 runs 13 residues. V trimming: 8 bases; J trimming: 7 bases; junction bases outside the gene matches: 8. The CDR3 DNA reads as TGTGCCAGCGCCGGGACAGGGTCTCCTGGCTACACCTTC. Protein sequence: CASAGTGSPGYTF. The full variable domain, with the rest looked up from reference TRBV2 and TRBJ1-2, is EPEVTQTPSHQVTQMGQEVILRCVPISNHLYFYWYRQILGQKVEFLVSFYNNEISEKSEIFDDQFSVERPDGSNFTLKIRSTKLEDSAMYFCASAGTGSPGYTFGSGTRLTVV.

The DNA of the CDR3 is TGCGCCAGCAGTGGACAGGGATACTTCACCGGGGAGCTGTTTTTT. This sequence encodes CASSGQGYFTGELFF. The V call is TRBV10-1, the J call TRBJ2-2, with 7 bases aligning to TRBD1. Germline CDR1 reads WNHNN; CDR2 reads SYGVQD (reference sequence). Losses at the gene ends were 4 bases for V and 4 bases for J; bases not matched to a gene: 6. The CDR3 is 15 amino acids.

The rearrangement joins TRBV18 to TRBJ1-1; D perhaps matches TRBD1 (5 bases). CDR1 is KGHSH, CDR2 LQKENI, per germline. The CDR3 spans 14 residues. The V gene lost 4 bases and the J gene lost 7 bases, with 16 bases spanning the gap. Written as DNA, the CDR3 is TGTGCCAGCTCACGGGGACTTGATATGGGTGAAGCTTTCTTT. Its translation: CASSRGLDMGEAFF.

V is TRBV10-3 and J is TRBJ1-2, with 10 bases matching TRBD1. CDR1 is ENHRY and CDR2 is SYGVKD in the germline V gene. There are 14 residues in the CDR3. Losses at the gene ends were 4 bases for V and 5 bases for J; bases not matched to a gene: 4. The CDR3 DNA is TGTGCCATCAGTGGACAGGGGGCTGATTATGGCTACACCTTC. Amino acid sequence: CAISGQGADYGYTF.

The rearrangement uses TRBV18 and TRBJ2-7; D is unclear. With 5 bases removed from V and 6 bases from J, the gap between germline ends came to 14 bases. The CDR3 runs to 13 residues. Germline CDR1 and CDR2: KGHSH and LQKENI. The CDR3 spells CASSALQDGEQYV. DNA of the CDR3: TGTGCCAGCTCAGCACTCCAGGATGGCGAGCAGTACGTC.

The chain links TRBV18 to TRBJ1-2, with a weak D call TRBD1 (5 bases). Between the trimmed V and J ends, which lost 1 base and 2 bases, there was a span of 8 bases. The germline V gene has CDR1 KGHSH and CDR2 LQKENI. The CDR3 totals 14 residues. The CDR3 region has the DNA TGTGCCAGCTCACCACAGACAGCCAACTATGGCTACACCTTC. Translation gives CASSPQTANYGYTF.

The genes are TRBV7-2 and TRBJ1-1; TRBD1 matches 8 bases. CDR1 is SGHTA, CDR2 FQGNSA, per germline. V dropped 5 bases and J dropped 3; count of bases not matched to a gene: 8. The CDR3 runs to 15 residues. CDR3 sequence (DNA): TGTGCCAGCAGCGGACGGACAGGGCTTTACACTGAAGCTTTCTTT. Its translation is CASSGRTGLYTEAFF. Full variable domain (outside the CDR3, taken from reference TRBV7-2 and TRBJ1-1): GAGVSQSPSNKVTEKGKDVELRCDPISGHTALYWYRQSLGQGLEFLIYFQGNSAPDKSGLPSDRFSAERTGGSVSTLTIQRTQQEDSAVYLCASSGRTGLYTEAFFGQGTRLTVV.

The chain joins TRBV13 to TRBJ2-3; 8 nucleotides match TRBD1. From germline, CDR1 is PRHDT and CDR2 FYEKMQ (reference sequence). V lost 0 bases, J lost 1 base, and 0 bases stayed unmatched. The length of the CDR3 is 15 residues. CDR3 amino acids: CASSLGTGGTDTQYF. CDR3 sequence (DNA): TGTGCCAGCAGCTTAGGGACAGGGGGCACAGATACGCAGTATTTT.

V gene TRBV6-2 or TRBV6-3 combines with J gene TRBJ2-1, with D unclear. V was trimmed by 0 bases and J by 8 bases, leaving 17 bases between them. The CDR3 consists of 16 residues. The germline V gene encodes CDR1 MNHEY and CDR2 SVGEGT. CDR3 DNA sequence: TGTGCCAGCAGTTACTCATTTGCGGAGCCGTTTGATGAGCAGTTCTTC. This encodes CASSYSFAEPFDEQFF.

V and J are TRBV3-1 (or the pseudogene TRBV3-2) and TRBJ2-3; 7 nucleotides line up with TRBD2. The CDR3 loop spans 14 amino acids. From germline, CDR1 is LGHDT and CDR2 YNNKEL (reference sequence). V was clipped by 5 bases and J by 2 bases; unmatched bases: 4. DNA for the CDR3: TGTGCCAGCAGCTTTGCGGGGGACACAGATACGCAGTATTTT. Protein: CASSFAGDTDTQYF.

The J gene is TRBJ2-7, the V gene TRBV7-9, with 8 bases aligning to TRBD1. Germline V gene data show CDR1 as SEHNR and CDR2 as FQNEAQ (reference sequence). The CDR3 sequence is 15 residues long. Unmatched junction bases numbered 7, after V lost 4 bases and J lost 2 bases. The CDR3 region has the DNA TGTGCCAGCAGCTCGAAGAGGGGACAGGCCTACGAGCAGTACTTC. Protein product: CASSSKRGQAYEQYF. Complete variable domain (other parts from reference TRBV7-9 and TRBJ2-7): DTGVSQNPRHKITKRGQNVTFRCDPISEHNRLYWYRQTLGQGPEFLTYFQNEAQLEKSRLLSDRFSAERPKGSFSTLEIQRTEQGDSAMYLCASSSKRGQAYEQYFGPGTRLTVT.

In DNA form, the CDR3 reads TGCGCCAGCAGCTTGATCCCAGGGAGGGAGCAGTTCTTC. It specifies CASSLIPGREQFF. This chain connects TRBV5-1 to TRBJ2-1; perhaps TRBD2 as D (6 bases). V was shortened by 1 base and J by 10 bases, with 12 bases between the two germline ends. Germline assignment: CDR1 SGHRS and CDR2 YFSETQ. This CDR3 is built from 13 residues.

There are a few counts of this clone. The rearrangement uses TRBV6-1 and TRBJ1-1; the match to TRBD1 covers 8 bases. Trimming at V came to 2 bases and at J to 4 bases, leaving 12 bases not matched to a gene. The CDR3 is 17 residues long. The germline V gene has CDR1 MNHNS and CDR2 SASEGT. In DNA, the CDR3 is TGTGCCAGCAGTGAACATCTAGGGACAGGTGGCCGCACTGAAGCTTTCTTT. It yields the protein CASSEHLGTGGRTEAFF.

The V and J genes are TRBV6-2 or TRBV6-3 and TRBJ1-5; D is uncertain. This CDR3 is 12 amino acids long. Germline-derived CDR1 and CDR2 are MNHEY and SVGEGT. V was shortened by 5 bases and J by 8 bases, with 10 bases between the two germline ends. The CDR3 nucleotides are TGTGCCAGCAGTCGGAGGATTGAGCCCCAGCATTTT. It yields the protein CASSRRIEPQHF.

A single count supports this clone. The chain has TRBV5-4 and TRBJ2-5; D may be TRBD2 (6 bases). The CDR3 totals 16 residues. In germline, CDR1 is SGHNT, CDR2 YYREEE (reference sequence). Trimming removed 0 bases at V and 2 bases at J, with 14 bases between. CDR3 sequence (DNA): TGTGCCAGCAGCTTGGGCATCGGGGGTTCTCAAGAGACCCAGTACTTC. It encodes CASSLGIGGSQETQYF.

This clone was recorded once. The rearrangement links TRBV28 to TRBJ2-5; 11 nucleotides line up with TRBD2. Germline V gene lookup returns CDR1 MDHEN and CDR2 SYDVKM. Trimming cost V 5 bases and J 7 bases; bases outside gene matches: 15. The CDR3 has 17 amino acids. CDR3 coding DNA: TGTGCCAGCAGTCCACTAGCGGGGGAGACACCCCCAGGGACCCAGTACTTC. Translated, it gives CASSPLAGETPPGTQYF.

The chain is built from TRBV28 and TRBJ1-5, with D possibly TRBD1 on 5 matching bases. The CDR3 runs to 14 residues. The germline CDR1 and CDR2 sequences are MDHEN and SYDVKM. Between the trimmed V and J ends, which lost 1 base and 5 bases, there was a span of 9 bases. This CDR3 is CASSLSGWDQPQHF. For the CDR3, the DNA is TGTGCCAGCAGTTTATCAGGGTGGGATCAGCCCCAGCATTTT. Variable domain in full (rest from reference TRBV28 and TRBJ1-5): DVKVTQSSRYLVKRTGEKVFLECVQDMDHENMFWYRQDPGLGLRLIYFSYDVKMKEKGDIPEGYSVSREKKERFSLILESASTNQTSMYLCASSLSGWDQPQHFGDGTRLSIL.

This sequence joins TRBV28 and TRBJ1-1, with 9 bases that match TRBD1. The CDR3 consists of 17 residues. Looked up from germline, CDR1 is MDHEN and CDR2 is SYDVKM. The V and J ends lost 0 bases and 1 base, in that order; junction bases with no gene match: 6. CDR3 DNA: TGTGCCAGCAGTTTATGGGACAGGGGCGCCGGGAACACTGAAGCTTTCTTT. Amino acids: CASSLWDRGAGNTEAFF.

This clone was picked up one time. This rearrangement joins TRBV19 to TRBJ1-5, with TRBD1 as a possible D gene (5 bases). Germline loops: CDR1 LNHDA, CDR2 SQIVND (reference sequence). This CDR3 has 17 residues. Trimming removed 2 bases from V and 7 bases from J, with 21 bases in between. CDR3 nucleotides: TGTGCCAGTAGTATAAGTAGGGGTTTGGCGCTTGGGCAGCCCCAGCATTTT. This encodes CASSISRGLALGQPQHF.

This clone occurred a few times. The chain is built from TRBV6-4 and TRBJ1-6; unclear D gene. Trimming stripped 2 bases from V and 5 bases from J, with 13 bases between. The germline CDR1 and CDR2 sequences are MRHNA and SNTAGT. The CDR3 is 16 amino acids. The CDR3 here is CASSDPAPGDNSPLHF. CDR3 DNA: TGTGCCAGCAGTGACCCGGCCCCTGGAGATAATTCACCCCTCCACTTT.

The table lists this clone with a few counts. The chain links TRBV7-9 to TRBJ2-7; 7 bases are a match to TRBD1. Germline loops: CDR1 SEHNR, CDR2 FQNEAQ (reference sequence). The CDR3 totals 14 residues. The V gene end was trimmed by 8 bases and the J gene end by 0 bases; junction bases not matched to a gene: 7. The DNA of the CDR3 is TGTGCCAGCCTCCCCGGGACAGACTCCTACGAGCAGTACTTC. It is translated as CASLPGTDSYEQYF.

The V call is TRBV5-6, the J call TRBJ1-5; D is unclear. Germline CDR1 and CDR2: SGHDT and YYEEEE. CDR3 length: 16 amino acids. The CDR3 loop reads CATRRRGRASNQPQHF. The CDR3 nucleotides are TGTGCAACCCGCCGAAGAGGAAGAGCGAGCAATCAGCCCCAGCATTTT.